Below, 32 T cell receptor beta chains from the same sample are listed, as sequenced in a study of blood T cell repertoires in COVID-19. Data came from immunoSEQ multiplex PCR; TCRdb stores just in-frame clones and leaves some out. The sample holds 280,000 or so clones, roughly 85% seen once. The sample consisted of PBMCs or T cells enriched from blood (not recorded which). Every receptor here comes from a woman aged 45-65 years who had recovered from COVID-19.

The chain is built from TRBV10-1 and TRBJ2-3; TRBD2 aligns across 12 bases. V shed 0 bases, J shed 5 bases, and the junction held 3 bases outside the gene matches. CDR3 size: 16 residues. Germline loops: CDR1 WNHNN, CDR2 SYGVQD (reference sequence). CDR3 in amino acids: CASSESTSGSRDTQYF. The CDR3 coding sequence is TGCGCCAGCAGTGAGTCGACTAGCGGGAGTCGAGATACGCAGTATTTT.

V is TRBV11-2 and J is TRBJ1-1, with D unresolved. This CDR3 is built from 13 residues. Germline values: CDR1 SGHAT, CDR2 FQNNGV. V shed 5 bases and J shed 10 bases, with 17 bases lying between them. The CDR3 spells CASSPFPRGGAFF. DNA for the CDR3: TGTGCCAGCAGCCCCTTTCCACGAGGAGGAGCTTTCTTT.

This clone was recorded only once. The CDR3 DNA is TGTGCCATCAGTGTAGGCGGGGCCGTAGATACGCAGTATTTT. It translates to CAISVGGAVDTQYF. The chain recombines TRBV10-3 with TRBJ2-3, with D perhaps TRBD2 (6 bases). The V and J ends lost 4 bases and 5 bases respectively, with 13 bases between them. CDR1 and CDR2 from the germline V gene are ENHRY and SYGVKD. This CDR3 is built from 14 residues.

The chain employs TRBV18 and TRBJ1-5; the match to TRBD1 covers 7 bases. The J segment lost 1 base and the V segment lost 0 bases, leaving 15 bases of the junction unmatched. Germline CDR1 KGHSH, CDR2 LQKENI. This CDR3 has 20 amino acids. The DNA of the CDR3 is TGTGCCAGCTCACCACCTCTGGGCGACAGGGTTATAATCAGCAATCAGCCCCAGCATTTT. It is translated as CASSPPLGDRVIISNQPQHF.

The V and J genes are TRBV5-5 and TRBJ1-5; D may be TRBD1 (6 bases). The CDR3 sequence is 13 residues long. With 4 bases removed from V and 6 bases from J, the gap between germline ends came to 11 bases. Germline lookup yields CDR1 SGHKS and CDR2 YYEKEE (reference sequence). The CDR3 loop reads CASSQGGGQPQHF. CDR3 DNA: TGTGCCAGCAGCCAAGGGGGTGGTCAGCCCCAGCATTTT.

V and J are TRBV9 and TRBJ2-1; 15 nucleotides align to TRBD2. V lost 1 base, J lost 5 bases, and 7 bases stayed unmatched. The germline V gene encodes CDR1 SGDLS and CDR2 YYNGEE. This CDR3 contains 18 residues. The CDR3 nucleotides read TGTGCCAGCAGCGTATCGGGACTAGCGGGAGGATGGGACAATGAGCAGTTCTTC. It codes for CASSVSGLAGGWDNEQFF.

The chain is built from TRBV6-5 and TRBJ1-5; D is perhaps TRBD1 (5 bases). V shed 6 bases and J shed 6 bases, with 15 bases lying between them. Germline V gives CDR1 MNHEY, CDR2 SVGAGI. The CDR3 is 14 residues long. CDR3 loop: CASRTGGEIQPQHF. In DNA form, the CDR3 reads TGTGCCAGCAGAACTGGAGGGGAGATTCAGCCCCAGCATTTT.

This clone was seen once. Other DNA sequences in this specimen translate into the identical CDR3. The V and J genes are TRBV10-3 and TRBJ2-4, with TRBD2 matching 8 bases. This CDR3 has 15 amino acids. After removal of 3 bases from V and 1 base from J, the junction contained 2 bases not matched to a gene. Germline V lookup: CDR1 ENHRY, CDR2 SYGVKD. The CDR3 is CAISDGGEAKNIQYF. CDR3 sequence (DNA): TGTGCCATCAGTGACGGGGGGGAGGCCAAAAACATTCAGTACTTC.

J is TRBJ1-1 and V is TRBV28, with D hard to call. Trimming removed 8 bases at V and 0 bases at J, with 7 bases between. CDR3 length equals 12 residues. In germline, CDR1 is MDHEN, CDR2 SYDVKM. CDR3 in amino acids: CASGELNTEAFF. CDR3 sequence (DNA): TGTGCCAGCGGGGAGTTGAACACTGAAGCTTTCTTT.

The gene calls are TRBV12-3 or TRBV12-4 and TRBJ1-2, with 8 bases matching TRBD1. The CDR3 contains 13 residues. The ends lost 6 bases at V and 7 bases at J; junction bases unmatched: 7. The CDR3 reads CASSPGQGAGYTF. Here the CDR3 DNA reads TGTGCCAGCAGCCCCGGGCAGGGGGCTGGCTACACCTTC.

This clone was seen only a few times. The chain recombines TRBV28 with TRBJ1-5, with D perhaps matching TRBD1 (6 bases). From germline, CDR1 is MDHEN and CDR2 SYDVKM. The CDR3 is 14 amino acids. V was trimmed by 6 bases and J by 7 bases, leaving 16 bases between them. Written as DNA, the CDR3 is TGTGCCAGCAGCTCCGGGACAACTGGACAGCCCCAGCATTTT. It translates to CASSSGTTGQPQHF.

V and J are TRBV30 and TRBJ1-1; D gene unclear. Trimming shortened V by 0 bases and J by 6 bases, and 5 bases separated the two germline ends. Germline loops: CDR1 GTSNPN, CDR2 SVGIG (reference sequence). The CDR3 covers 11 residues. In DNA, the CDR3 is TGTGCCTGGAGTGTAACGGCTGAAGCTTTCTTT. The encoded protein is CAWSVTAEAFF.

The CDR3 protein is CASSPGGARGTEAFF. CDR3 bases: TGCGCCAGCAGCCCGGGGGGGGCGCGTGGGACTGAAGCTTTCTTT. The chain carries TRBV4-1 and TRBJ1-1; D is perhaps TRBD1 (6 bases). Germline CDR1 and CDR2: MGHRA and YSYEKL. V was clipped by 4 bases and J by 5 bases, with 17 bases between them. This CDR3 has 15 residues.

CDR3 loop: CASSQTTDRATGELFF. The CDR3 DNA follows: TGCGCCAGCAGTCAAACAACTGACAGGGCGACCGGGGAGCTGTTTTTT. V usage is TRBV5-1 and J usage is TRBJ2-2; 7 nucleotides agree with TRBD1. This CDR3 spans 16 amino acids. The junction had 12 bases not matched to a gene; V was cut back by 5 bases and J by 5 bases. Germline CDR1 reads SGHRS; CDR2 reads YFSETQ.

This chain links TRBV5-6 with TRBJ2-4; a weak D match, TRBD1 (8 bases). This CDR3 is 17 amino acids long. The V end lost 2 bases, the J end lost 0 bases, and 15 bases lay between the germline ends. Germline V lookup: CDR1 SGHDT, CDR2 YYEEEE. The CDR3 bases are TGTGCCAGCAGCTTAGACAGGGGACTATTAGCCAAAAACATTCAGTACTTC. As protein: CASSLDRGLLAKNIQYF.

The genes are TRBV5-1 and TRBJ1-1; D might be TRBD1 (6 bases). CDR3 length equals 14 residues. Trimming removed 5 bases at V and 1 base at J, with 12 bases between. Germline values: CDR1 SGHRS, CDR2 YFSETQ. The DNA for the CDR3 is TGCGCCAGCAGTCGGCCGGGACAGAACACTGAAGCTTTCTTT. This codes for CASSRPGQNTEAFF.

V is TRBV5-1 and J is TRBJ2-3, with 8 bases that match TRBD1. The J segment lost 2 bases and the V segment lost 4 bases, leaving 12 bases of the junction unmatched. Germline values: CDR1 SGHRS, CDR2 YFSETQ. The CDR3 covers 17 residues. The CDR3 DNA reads TGCGCCAGCAGCGGCGTGACAGGGGTCACGTTCACAGATACGCAGTATTTT. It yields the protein CASSGVTGVTFTDTQYF.

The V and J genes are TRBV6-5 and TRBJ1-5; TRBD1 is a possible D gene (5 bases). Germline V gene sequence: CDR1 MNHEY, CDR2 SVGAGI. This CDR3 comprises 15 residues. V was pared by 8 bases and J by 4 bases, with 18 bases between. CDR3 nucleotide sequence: TGTGCCAGCGTAGGCGGGGGGATAGGAAATCAGCCCCAGCATTTT. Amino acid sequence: CASVGGGIGNQPQHF.

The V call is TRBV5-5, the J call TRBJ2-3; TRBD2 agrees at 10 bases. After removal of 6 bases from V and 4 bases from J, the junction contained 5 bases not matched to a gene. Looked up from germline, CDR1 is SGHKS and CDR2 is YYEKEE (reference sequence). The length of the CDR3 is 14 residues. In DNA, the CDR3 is TGTGCCAGCACCTTAGCGGGGGGTTCAGATACGCAGTATTTT. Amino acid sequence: CASTLAGGSDTQYF.

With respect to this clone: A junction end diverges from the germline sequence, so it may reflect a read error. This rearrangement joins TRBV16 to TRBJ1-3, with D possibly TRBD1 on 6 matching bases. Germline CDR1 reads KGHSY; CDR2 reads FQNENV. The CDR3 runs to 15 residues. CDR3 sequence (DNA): TGTGCCAGCAGCCGCCAACAGGGTGGAGGAAGCACCATATATTTT. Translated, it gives CASSRQQGGGSTIYF.

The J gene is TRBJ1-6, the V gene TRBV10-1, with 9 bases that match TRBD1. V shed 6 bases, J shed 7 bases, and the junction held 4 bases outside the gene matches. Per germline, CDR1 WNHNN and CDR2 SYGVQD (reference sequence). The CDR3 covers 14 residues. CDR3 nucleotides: TGCGCCAGCAGCCAGGGGACAGGGAATTCACCCCTCCACTTT. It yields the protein CASSQGTGNSPLHF.

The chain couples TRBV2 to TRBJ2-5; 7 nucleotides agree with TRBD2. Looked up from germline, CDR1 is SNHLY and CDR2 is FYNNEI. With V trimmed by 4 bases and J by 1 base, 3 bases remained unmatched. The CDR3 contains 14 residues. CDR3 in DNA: TGTGCCAGCAGTGTCCGCGGGGGCCAAGAGACCCAGTACTTC. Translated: CASSVRGGQETQYF.

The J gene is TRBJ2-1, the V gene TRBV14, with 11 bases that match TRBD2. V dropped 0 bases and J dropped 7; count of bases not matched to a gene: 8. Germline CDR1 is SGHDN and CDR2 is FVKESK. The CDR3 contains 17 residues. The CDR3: CASSQEERLAGGNEQFF. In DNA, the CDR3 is TGTGCCAGCAGCCAAGAAGAGAGGCTAGCGGGGGGTAATGAGCAGTTCTTC.

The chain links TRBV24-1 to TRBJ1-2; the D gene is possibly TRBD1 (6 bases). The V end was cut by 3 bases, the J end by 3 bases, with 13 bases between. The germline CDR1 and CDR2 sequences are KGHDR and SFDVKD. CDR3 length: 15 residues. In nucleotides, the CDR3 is TGTGCCACCAGTGATCCCGGGACAAAAGACTATGGCTACACCTTC. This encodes CATSDPGTKDYGYTF.

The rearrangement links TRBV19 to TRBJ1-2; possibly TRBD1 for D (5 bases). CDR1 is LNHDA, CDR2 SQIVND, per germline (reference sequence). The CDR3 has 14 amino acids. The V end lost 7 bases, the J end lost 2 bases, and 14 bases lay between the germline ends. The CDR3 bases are TGTGCCAGTACTAAAGGGGCTTTGAACTATGGCTACACCTTC. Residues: CASTKGALNYGYTF.

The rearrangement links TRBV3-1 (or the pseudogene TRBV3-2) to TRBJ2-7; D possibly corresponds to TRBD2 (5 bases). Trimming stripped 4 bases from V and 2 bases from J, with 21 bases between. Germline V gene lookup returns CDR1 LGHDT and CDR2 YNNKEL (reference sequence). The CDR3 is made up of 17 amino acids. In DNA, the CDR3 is TGTGCCAGCAGCCCAGACCCCGGGAAAATAAGGGCCTACGAGCAGTACTTC. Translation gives CASSPDPGKIRAYEQYF.

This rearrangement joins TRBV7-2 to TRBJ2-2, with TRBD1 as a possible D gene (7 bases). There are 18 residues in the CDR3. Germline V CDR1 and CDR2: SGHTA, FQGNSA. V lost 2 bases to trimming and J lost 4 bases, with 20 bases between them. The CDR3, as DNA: TGTGCCAGCAGCTTAATCAAGGCCCCAGGGGGGACCACCGGGGAGCTGTTTTTT. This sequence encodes CASSLIKAPGGTTGELFF.

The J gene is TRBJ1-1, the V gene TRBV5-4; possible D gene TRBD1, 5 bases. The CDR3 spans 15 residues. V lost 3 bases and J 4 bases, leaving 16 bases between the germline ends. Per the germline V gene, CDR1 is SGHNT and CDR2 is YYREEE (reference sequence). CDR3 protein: CASSYSLGQVTEAFF. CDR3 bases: TGTGCCAGCAGCTACTCGCTGGGGCAAGTCACTGAAGCTTTCTTT.

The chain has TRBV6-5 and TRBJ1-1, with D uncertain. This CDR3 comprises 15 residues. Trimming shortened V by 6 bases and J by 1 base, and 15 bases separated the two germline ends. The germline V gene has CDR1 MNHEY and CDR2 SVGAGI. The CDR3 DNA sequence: TGTGCCAGCAGATCCGATCGGACTGAGAACACTGAAGCTTTCTTT. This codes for CASRSDRTENTEAFF.

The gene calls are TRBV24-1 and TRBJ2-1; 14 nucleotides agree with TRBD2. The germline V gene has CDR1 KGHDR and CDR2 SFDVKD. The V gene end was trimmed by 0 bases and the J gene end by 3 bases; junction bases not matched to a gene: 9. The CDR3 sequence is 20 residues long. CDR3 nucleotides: TGTGCCACCAGTGATTTGCCGGGACTAGCGGGAGAGTTGGTCTACAATGAGCAGTTCTTC. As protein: CATSDLPGLAGELVYNEQFF.

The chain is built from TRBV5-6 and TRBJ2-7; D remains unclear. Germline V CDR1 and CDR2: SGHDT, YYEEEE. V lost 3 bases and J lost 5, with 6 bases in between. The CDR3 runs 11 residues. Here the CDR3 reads CASSSLHEQYF. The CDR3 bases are TGTGCCAGCAGCTCCCTCCACGAGCAGTACTTC.

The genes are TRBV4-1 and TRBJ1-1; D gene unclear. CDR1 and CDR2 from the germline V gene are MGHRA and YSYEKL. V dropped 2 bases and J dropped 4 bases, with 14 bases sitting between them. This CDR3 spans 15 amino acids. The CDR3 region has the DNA TGCGCCAGCAGCCAACTCCGGGTTTTGGGCACTGAAGCTTTCTTT. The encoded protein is CASSQLRVLGTEAFF.